The 29 T cell receptor beta chains below were found in one sample sequenced in a study of long-term antiretroviral therapy in people with HIV. Version v3.0 of the immunoSEQ assay was performed at survey level. Here immunoSEQ multiplex PCR was the method, and the copy in TCRdb shows in-frame clones only, minus some. Of around 9,700 clones listed, around 82% are singletons. The sample in question was unsorted PBMCs, obtained 1.8 years after starting antiretroviral therapy. The receptors shown here come from a man between 40 and 49 years old with HIV.

The chain couples TRBV5-5 to TRBJ2-2; D is undetermined. This CDR3 has 14 amino acids. Germline CDR1 and CDR2: SGHKS and YYEKEE (reference sequence). The V and J ends lost 0 bases and 0 bases respectively, with 3 bases between them. Here the CDR3 DNA reads TGTGCCAGCAGCTTGGTACCGAACACCGGGGAGCTGTTTTTT. This translates into CASSLVPNTGELFF.

In its sample, this clone ranks as medium-sized. The chain links TRBV2 to TRBJ1-5, with D uncertain. In germline, CDR1 is SNHLY, CDR2 FYNNEI. The CDR3 is 13 amino acids. V was pared by 3 bases and J by 8 bases, with 11 bases between. CDR3 sequence: CASSDGVRKPQHF. The CDR3 DNA reads as TGTGCCAGCAGTGACGGGGTGAGGAAGCCCCAGCATTTT.

This chain links TRBV2 with TRBJ2-5; D remains ambiguous. CDR3 length: 17 residues. CDR1 is SNHLY and CDR2 is FYNNEI in the germline V gene. The V end was cut by 2 bases, the J end by 4 bases, with 20 bases between. The CDR3: CASSESSNGVAPETQYF. CDR3 bases: TGTGCCAGCAGTGAAAGTAGTAATGGGGTTGCACCAGAGACCCAGTACTTC.

This chain connects TRBV7-2 to TRBJ2-1; D is undetermined. The length of the CDR3 is 16 residues. V lost 7 bases, J lost 5 bases, and 21 bases lay in between. Germline V gene lookup returns CDR1 SGHTA and CDR2 FQGNSA. The chain's CDR3 is CASTHSGSTLDNEQFF. The CDR3 nucleotides read TGTGCCAGCACCCATAGTGGGTCGACACTTGACAATGAGCAGTTCTTC.

The chain joins TRBV4-3 to TRBJ2-2; possible D gene TRBD1, 6 bases. The CDR3 is 16 residues long. The germline V gene has CDR1 LGHNA and CDR2 YSLEER. V was cut by 4 bases and J by 3 bases, with 15 bases left in between. CDR3 in amino acids: CASSRRGGSDTGELFF. CDR3 DNA: TGCGCCAGCAGCCGCAGAGGGGGAAGTGACACCGGGGAGCTGTTTTTT.

CDR3: CASRTGFPTYEQYF. The CDR3 DNA reads TGTGCCAGCAGAACGGGATTCCCTACCTACGAGCAGTACTTC. The rearrangement joins TRBV5-6 to TRBJ2-7; weak D call: TRBD2 (5 bases). V lost 5 bases to trimming and J lost 2 bases, with 14 bases between them. CDR1 SGHDT and CDR2 YYEEEE come from the germline V gene. The CDR3 spans 14 residues.

The V and J genes are TRBV7-6 and TRBJ2-3, with 9 nucleotides matching TRBD2. The germline gives CDR1 SGHVS, CDR2 FNYEAQ. This CDR3 contains 19 residues. V gave up 5 bases and J gave up 0 bases; unmatched junction bases: 15. CDR3 DNA sequence: TGTGCCAGCAGCCCGAAACCGTTAGCGGGAGCAGGGAGCACAGATACGCAGTATTTT. Protein product: CASSPKPLAGAGSTDTQYF.

This chain joins TRBV19 and TRBJ2-1; 8 nucleotides match TRBD1. The CDR3 is made up of 14 amino acids. CDR1 and CDR2 from the germline V gene are LNHDA and SQIVND (reference sequence). J lost 3 bases, V lost 3 bases, and 1 base had no gene match. In DNA, the CDR3 is TGTGCCAGTAGTATCGACAGGGGCTACAATGAGCAGTTCTTC. This encodes CASSIDRGYNEQFF.

This chain joins TRBV19 and TRBJ1-1; TRBD1 agrees at 7 bases. Germline V lookup: CDR1 LNHDA, CDR2 SQIVND (reference sequence). J lost 4 bases, V lost 5 bases, and 7 bases had no gene match. The CDR3 covers 14 residues. The CDR3 DNA reads TGTGCCAGTAGTCGCGACAGGGAAGGCACTGAAGCTTTCTTT. Its protein product is CASSRDREGTEAFF.

The chain has TRBV30 and TRBJ1-2; 8 bases match TRBD1. The CDR3 totals 11 residues. Germline V gives CDR1 GTSNPN, CDR2 SVGIG (reference sequence). DNA of the CDR3: TGTGCTACGGACAGGGCCTATGGCTACACCTTC. This translates into CATDRAYGYTF. The complete variable domain, with remaining parts taken from reference TRBV30 and TRBJ1-2, reads SQTIHQWPATLVQPVGSPLSLECTVEGTSNPNLYWYRQAAGRGLQLLFYSVGIGQISSEVPQNLSASRPQDRQFILSSKKLLLSDSGFYLCATDRAYGYTFGSGTRLTVV.

CDR3 loop: CAWTTRTGGPPVGANVLTF. The CDR3 DNA follows: TGTGCCTGGACTACCCGGACAGGGGGCCCTCCGGTGGGGGCCAACGTCCTGACTTTC. The chain carries TRBV30 and TRBJ2-6; 11 bases agree with TRBD1. Germline lookup yields CDR1 GTSNPN and CDR2 SVGIG (reference sequence). There are 19 residues in the CDR3. Trimming removed 4 bases from V and 4 bases from J; junction bases left unmatched: 15.

The chain uses TRBV5-6 and TRBJ2-5; 7 nucleotides line up with TRBD1. The CDR3 loop spans 13 amino acids. V shed 6 bases, J shed 3 bases, and the junction held 5 bases outside the gene matches. Germline V gene sequence: CDR1 SGHDT, CDR2 YYEEEE. CDR3 bases: TGTGCCAGCACCCAAACAGGGGAAGAGACCCAGTACTTC. The encoded protein is CASTQTGEETQYF.

This rearrangement joins TRBV19 to TRBJ1-2, with 7 bases aligning to TRBD1. Germline assignment: CDR1 LNHDA and CDR2 SQIVND (reference sequence). The CDR3 totals 14 residues. After removal of 3 bases from V and 3 bases from J, the junction contained 4 bases not matched to a gene. For the CDR3, the DNA is TGTGCCAGTAGTATGACAGGGACCCACTATGGCTACACCTTC. This codes for CASSMTGTHYGYTF.

The chain uses TRBV29-1 and TRBJ2-7, with D possibly matching TRBD1 (7 bases). Looked up from germline, CDR1 is SQVTM and CDR2 is ANQGSEA. V was clipped by 7 bases and J by 3 bases, with 19 bases between them. CDR3 size: 14 residues. CDR3 region: CSAVRGDRLYEQYF. DNA for the CDR3: TGCAGCGCCGTAAGGGGGGACAGACTCTACGAGCAGTACTTC.

The CDR3 here is CASSSPGQGASYGYTF. The CDR3 region has the DNA TGTGCCAGCAGCTCGCCGGGACAGGGCGCTTCATATGGCTACACCTTC. The V gene is TRBV5-6, the J gene TRBJ1-2, with TRBD1 identical over 9 bases. J gave up 5 bases and V 3 bases, and 11 bases lay outside the gene matches. This CDR3 is 16 amino acids long. Germline assignment: CDR1 SGHDT and CDR2 YYEEEE.

The gene calls are TRBV25-1 and TRBJ2-7; 8 bases agree with TRBD1. Trimming at V came to 1 base and at J to 5 bases, leaving 10 bases not matched to a gene. The CDR3 covers 16 residues. Germline V gene lookup returns CDR1 MGHDK and CDR2 SYGVNS. CDR3 coding DNA: TGTGCCAGCAGTGAATTTTTCGTCAGGGGGCTCCACGAGCAGTACTTC. It specifies CASSEFFVRGLHEQYF.

In its sample, this clone ranks as large. This chain links TRBV4-2 with TRBJ1-2; TRBD1 might be the D (5 bases). Germline V gene data show CDR1 as LGHNA and CDR2 as YNFKEQ. V was cut by 0 bases and J by 2 bases, with 10 bases left in between. CDR3 length: 15 residues. CDR3 sequence (DNA): TGTGCCAGCAGCCAAGAATTAGCAGGGAACTATGGCTACACCTTC. Its protein is CASSQELAGNYGYTF.

The chain recombines TRBV4-1 with TRBJ2-7, with a possible D match to TRBD1 (5 bases). Between the trimmed V and J ends, which lost 0 bases and 2 bases, there was a span of 11 bases. CDR1 is MGHRA, CDR2 YSYEKL, per germline. CDR3 length equals 15 residues. This chain's CDR3 is CASSQDPDMTYEQYF. The CDR3 nucleotides read TGCGCCAGCAGCCAAGACCCGGACATGACCTACGAGCAGTACTTC.

Turning to this clone: An end of the junction differs from the germline gene, which may be a read error. The chain uses TRBV5-8 and TRBJ1-4; no clear D gene. Germline CDR1 reads SGHTS; CDR2 reads YDEGEE. The CDR3 extends over 8 amino acids. The CDR3 spells CASSFGVF. CDR3 in DNA: TGTGCCAGCAGCTTCGGCGTTTTT.

This chain joins TRBV7-2 and TRBJ2-1, with 10 bases that match TRBD2. This CDR3 is 15 amino acids long. V trimming: 4 bases; J trimming: 4 bases; junction bases outside the gene matches: 4. The germline V gene encodes CDR1 SGHTA and CDR2 FQGNSA. CDR3 nucleotides: TGTGCCAGCAGCTCCGGACTAGCGGTTTACAATGAGCAGTTCTTC. This translates into CASSSGLAVYNEQFF.

The chain combines TRBV7-2 with TRBJ1-1, with TRBD1 identical over 8 bases. Trimming removed 1 base from V and 6 bases from J; junction bases left unmatched: 7. CDR3 length equals 15 residues. Looked up from germline, CDR1 is SGHTA and CDR2 is FQGNSA. The CDR3 region is CASSLEKRQGSEAFF. CDR3 bases: TGTGCCAGCAGCTTAGAAAAGAGACAGGGGTCTGAAGCTTTCTTT.

J is TRBJ1-1 and V is TRBV28; possible D gene TRBD1, 6 bases. The CDR3 extends over 17 amino acids. Germline CDR1 MDHEN, CDR2 SYDVKM. V dropped 6 bases and J dropped 7 bases, with 27 bases sitting between them. CDR3 amino acids: CASSTILSPVRTVEAFF. CDR3 nucleotide sequence: TGTGCCAGCAGCACGATACTAAGCCCAGTCAGGACAGTTGAAGCTTTCTTT.

V gene TRBV28 combines with J gene TRBJ2-2; D not resolved. CDR3 length: 15 residues. V dropped 2 bases and J dropped 4 bases, with 11 bases sitting between them. Germline V gene sequence: CDR1 MDHEN, CDR2 SYDVKM. CDR3 in DNA: TGTGCCAGCAGTTTAGTAAAAGGAGCCACCGGGGAGCTGTTTTTT. As protein: CASSLVKGATGELFF.

This clone is medium-sized in the sample. The CDR3 sequence: CASSTTSEDTQYF. The CDR3 DNA sequence: TGTGCCAGCAGTACGACTAGCGAAGATACGCAGTATTTT. The J gene is TRBJ2-3, the V gene TRBV27; 8 positions match TRBD2. In germline, CDR1 is MNHEY, CDR2 SMNVEV (reference sequence). After removal of 5 bases from V and 5 bases from J, the junction contained 3 bases not matched to a gene. The CDR3 sequence is 13 residues long.

V usage is TRBV5-8 and J usage is TRBJ1-5, with 7 bases identical to TRBD1. The CDR3 consists of 16 residues. Germline lookup yields CDR1 SGHTS and CDR2 YDEGEE. The ends lost 4 bases at V and 5 bases at J; junction bases unmatched: 12. The CDR3 loop reads CASSQGPDRIDQPQHF. CDR3 DNA: TGTGCCAGCAGCCAAGGACCGGACAGGATTGATCAGCCCCAGCATTTT.

The chain combines TRBV5-1 with TRBJ1-1; the D gene is possibly TRBD1 (5 bases). The ends were cut back, 1 base at V and 4 bases at J, with 14 bases in the middle. The CDR3 length is 15 residues. From germline, CDR1 is SGHRS and CDR2 YFSETQ. Written as DNA, the CDR3 is TGCGCCAGCAGCTTGTCTGGGGCGGGGAGCACTGAAGCTTTCTTT. Protein product: CASSLSGAGSTEAFF.

This sequence joins TRBV10-2 and TRBJ1-5; D not certain. Germline values: CDR1 WSHSY, CDR2 SAAADI. V dropped 8 bases and J dropped 0 bases, with 8 bases sitting between them. The CDR3 has 13 amino acids. This chain's CDR3 is CASGGLSNQPQHF. As DNA, the CDR3 is TGCGCCAGCGGTGGTCTTAGCAATCAGCCCCAGCATTTT.

V and J are TRBV7-8 and TRBJ2-2; D unclear. The CDR3 is made up of 15 amino acids. CDR1 and CDR2 (germline): SGHVS, FQNEAQ. With 5 bases removed from V and 3 bases from J, the gap between germline ends came to 13 bases. CDR3 coding DNA: TGTGCCAGCAGCCCCTTAGGTGGTGACACCGGGGAGCTGTTTTTT. This encodes CASSPLGGDTGELFF.

V usage is TRBV5-1 and J usage is TRBJ2-5; TRBD1 agrees at 9 bases. Germline V gene lookup returns CDR1 SGHRS and CDR2 YFSETQ. This CDR3 has 15 amino acids. Trimming at V came to 3 bases and at J to 4 bases, leaving 7 bases not matched to a gene. The CDR3: CASSYAGTGRETQYF. Here the CDR3 DNA reads TGCGCCAGCAGCTATGCAGGGACAGGGAGAGAGACCCAGTACTTC.